The entry below gives a single T cell receptor (beta chain) sequence along with its context. Its antigen is not known. Three rounds of nested PCR, following a modified ARM-PCR protocol, produced the TCRbeta library. TCRdb passed the multiplex PCR reads through MiXCR, listing each CDR3 protein once. The sample carries 75,000 to 90,000 distinct CDR3 sequences, 75% to 85% recorded once. V lost 10 bases, J lost 2 bases, and 15 bases stayed unmatched. The germline V gene encodes CDR1 SGHNT and CDR2 YENEEA. CDR3 length: 17 amino acids. This specimen comes from a study of tumor and adjacent non-tumor tissue in lung cancer. Study-wide context: Samples averaged roughly 4.3 million productive TCRbeta reads each. Study results and caveats: Higher tumor TCR diversity was associated with shorter survival. TCR diversity was significantly greater in tumor than normal lung tissue.

RNA was extracted from bulk tissue without any cell sorting. More than 3 cm separated this lung sample from the edge of the tumor. Chemotherapy-naive patients with new lung cancer underwent thoracic surgery in China, August–late 2014. The sample consisted of distant non-tumor lung tissue. The clonotype comes from a woman between 50 and 59 years old with non-small cell lung cancer. The V call is TRBV11-3, the J call TRBJ2-1; 9 bases are shared with TRBD2. DNA of the CDR3: TGTGCCATCAGGTTAGGGACTAGCAGCAGCACCTACAATGAGCAGTTCTTC. It codes for CAIRLGTSSSTYNEQFF.